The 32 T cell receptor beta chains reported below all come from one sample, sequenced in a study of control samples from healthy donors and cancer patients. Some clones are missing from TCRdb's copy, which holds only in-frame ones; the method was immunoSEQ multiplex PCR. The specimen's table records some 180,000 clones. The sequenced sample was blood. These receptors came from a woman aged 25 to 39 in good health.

The CDR3 loop reads CASSFGQGASYGYTF. The CDR3 region has the DNA TGTGCCAGCAGCTTTGGACAGGGGGCATCCTATGGCTACACCTTC. The chain uses TRBV11-2 and TRBJ1-2; 11 bases map to TRBD1. The CDR3 sequence is 15 residues long. Germline V gene data show CDR1 as SGHAT and CDR2 as FQNNGV. V gave up 3 bases and J gave up 4 bases; unmatched junction bases: 4.

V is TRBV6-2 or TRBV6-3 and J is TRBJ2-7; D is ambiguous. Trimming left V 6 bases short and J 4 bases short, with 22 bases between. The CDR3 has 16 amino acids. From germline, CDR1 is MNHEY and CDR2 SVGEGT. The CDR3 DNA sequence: TGTGCCAGCAGCCCCTCGCAGACGCCATGGATGTACGAGCAGTACTTC. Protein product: CASSPSQTPWMYEQYF.

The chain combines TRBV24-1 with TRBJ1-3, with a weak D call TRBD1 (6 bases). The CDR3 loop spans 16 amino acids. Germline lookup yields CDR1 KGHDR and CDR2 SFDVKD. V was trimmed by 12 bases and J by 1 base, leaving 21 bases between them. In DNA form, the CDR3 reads TGTGCCCCTTCGCCGTCTGACAGGAGTTCTGGAAACACCATATATTTT. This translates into CAPSPSDRSSGNTIYF.

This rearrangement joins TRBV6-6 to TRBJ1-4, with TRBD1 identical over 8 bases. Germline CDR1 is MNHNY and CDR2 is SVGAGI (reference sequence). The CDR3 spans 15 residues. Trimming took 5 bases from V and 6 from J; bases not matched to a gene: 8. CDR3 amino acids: CASSQRTGWDEKLFF. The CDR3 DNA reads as TGTGCCAGCAGTCAAAGGACAGGGTGGGATGAAAAACTGTTTTTT.

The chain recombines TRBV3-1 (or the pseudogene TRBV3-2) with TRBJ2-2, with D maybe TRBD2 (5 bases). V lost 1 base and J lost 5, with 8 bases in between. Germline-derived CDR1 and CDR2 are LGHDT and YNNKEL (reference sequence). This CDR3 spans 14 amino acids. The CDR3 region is CASSQAGRTGELFF. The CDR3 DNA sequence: TGTGCCAGCAGCCAAGCGGGAAGAACCGGGGAGCTGTTTTTT.

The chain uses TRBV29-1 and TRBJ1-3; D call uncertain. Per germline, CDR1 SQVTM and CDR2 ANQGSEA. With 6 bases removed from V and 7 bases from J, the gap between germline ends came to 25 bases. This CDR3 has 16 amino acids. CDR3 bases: TGCAGCGTACCACGTGTAAGGGTCCTATGGCGCAACACCATATATTTT. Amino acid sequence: CSVPRVRVLWRNTIYF.

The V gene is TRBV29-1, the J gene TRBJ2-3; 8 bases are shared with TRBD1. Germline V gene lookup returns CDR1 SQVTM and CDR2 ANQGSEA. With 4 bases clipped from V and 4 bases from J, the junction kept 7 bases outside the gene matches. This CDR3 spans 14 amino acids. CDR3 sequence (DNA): TGCAGCGTTGCACAGGGGGAGAGTTCAGATACGCAGTATTTT. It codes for CSVAQGESSDTQYF.

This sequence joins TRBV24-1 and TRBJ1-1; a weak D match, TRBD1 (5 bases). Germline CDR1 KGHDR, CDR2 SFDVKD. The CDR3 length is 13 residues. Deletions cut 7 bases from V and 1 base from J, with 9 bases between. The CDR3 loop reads CATSTGTNTEAFF. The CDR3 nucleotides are TGTGCCACCAGCACCGGGACGAACACTGAAGCTTTCTTT.

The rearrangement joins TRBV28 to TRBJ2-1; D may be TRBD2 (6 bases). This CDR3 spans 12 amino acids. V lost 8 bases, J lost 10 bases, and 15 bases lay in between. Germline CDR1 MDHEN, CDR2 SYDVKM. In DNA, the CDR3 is TGTGCCAGCGGGCTAGCGCCGGCCGAGCAGTTCTTC. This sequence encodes CASGLAPAEQFF.

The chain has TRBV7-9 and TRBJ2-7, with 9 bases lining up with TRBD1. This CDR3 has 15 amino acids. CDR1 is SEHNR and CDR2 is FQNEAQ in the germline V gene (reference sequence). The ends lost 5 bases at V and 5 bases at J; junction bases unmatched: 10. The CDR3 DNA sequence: TGTGCCAGCAGCAGAAGGACAGGGGAAGGTCACGAGCAGTACTTC. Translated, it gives CASSRRTGEGHEQYF. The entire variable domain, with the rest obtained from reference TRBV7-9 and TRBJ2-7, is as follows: DTGVSQNPRHKITKRGQNVTFRCDPISEHNRLYWYRQTLGQGPEFLTYFQNEAQLEKSRLLSDRFSAERPKGSFSTLEIQRTEQGDSAMYLCASSRRTGEGHEQYFGPGTRLTVT.

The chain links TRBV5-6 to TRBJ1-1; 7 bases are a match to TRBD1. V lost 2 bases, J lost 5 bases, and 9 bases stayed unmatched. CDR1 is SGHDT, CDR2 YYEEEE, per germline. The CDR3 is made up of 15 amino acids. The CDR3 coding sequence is TGTGCCAGCAGCTTTCTAGGGGGCTGGGAGACTGAAGCTTTCTTT. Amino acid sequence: CASSFLGGWETEAFF.

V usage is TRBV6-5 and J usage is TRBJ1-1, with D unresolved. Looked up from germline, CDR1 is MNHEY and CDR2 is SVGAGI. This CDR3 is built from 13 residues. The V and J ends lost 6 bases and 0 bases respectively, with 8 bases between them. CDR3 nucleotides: TGTGCCAGCAGGGGTGGAATGAACACTGAAGCTTTCTTT. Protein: CASRGGMNTEAFF.

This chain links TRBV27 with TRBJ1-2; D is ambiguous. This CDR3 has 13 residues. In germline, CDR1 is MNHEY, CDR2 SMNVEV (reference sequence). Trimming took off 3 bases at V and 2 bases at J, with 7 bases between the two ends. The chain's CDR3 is CASSLEGNYGYTF. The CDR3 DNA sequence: TGTGCCAGCAGTTTGGAGGGAAACTATGGCTACACCTTC.

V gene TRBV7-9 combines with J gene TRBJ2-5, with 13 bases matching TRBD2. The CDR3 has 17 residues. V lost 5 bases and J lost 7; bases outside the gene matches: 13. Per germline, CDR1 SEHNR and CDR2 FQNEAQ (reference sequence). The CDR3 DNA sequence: TGTGCCAGCAGCCCCACTCGACTAGCGGGGGGCTTAGGGACCCAGTACTTC. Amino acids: CASSPTRLAGGLGTQYF.

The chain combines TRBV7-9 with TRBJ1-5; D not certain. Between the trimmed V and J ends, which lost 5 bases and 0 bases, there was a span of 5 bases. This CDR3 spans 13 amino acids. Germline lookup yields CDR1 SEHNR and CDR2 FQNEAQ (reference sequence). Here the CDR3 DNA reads TGTGCCAGCAGCCCTAATAGCAATCAGCCCCAGCATTTT. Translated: CASSPNSNQPQHF.

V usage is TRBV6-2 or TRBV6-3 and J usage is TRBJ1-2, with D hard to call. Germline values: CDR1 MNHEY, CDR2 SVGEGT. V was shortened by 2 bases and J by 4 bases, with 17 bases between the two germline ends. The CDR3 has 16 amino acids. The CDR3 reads CASSYIITKGPYGYTF. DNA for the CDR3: TGTGCCAGCAGTTACATCATAACCAAAGGCCCCTATGGCTACACCTTC.

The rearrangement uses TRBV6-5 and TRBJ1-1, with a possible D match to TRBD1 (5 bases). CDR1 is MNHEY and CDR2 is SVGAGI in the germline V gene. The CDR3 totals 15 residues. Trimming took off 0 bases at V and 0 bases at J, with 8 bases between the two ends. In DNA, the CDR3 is TGTGCCAGCAGTTACTCGAGGGGCTTGAACACTGAAGCTTTCTTT. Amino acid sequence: CASSYSRGLNTEAFF.

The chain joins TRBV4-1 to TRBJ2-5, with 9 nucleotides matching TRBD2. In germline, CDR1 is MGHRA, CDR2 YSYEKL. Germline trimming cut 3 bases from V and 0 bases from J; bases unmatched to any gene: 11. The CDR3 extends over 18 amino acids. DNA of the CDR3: TGCGCCAGCAGCCAGAGATGGACTAGCGAATTGTACCAAGAGACCCAGTACTTC. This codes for CASSQRWTSELYQETQYF.

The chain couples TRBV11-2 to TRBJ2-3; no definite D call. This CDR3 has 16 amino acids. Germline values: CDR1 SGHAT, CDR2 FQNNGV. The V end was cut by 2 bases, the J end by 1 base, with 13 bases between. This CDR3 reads CASSLLRAGRTDTQYF. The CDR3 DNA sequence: TGTGCCAGCAGCTTACTTAGGGCAGGACGCACAGATACGCAGTATTTT.

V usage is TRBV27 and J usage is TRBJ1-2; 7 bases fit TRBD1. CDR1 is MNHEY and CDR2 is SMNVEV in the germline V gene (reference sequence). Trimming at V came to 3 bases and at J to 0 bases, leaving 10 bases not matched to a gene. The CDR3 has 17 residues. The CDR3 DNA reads TGTGCCAGCAGTTTCTCCTCCCGGGACAGCCCTAACTATGGCTACACCTTC. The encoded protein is CASSFSSRDSPNYGYTF.

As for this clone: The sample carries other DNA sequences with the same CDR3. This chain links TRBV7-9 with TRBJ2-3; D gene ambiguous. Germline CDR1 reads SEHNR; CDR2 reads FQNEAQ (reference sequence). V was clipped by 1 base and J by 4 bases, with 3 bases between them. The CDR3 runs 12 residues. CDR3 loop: CASSLGADTQYF. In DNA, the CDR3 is TGTGCCAGCAGCTTAGGGGCAGATACGCAGTATTTT.

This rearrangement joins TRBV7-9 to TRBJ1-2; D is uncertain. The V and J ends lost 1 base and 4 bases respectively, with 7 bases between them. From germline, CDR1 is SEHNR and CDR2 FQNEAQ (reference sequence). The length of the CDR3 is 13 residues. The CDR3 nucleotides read TGTGCCAGCAGCTTAGGGCAAATCTATGGCTACACCTTC. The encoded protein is CASSLGQIYGYTF.

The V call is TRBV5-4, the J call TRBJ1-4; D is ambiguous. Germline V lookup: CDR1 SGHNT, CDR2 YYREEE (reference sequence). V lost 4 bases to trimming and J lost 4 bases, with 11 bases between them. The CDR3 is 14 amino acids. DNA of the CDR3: TGTGCCAGCAGCAAGCCTGGGGTTAATGAAAAACTGTTTTTT. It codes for CASSKPGVNEKLFF.

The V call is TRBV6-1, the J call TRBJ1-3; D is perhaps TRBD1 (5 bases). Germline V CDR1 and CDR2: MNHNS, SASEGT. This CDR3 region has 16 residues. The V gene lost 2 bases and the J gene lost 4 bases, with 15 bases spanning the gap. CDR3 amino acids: CASSEWGFPPGNTIYF. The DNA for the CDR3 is TGTGCCAGCAGTGAATGGGGGTTCCCCCCAGGAAACACCATATATTTT.

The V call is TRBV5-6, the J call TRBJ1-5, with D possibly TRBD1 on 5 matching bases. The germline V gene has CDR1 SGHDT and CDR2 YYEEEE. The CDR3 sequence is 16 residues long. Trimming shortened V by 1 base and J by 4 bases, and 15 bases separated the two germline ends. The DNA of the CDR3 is TGTGCCAGCAGCTTGCAGGGTGGGGTCGAGAATCAGCCCCAGCATTTT. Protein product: CASSLQGGVENQPQHF. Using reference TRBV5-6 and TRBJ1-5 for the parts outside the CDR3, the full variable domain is DAGVTQSPTHLIKTRGQQVTLRCSPKSGHDTVSWYQQALGQGPQFIFQYYEEEERQRGNFPDRFSGHQFPNYSSELNVNALLLGDSALYLCASSLQGGVENQPQHFGDGTRLSIL.

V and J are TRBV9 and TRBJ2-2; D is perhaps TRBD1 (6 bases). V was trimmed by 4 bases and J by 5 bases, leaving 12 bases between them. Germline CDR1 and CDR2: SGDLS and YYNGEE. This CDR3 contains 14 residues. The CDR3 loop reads CASSKGTSTGELFF. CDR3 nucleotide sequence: TGTGCCAGCAGCAAAGGGACATCAACCGGGGAGCTGTTTTTT.

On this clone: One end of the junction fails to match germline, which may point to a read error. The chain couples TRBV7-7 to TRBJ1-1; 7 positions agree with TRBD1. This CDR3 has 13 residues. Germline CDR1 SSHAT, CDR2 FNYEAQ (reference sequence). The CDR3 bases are TGTGCTAGCAGCCTAATACAGGGGACTGAAGCTTTCTTT. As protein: CASSLIQGTEAFF.

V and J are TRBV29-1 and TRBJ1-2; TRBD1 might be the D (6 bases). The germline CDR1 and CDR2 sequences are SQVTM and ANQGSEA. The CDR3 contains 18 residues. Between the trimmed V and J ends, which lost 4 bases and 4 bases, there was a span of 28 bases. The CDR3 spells CSVGPAGQGSSSIYGYTF. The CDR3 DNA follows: TGCAGCGTTGGGCCCGCTGGTCAGGGGTCTTCTTCAATCTATGGCTACACCTTC.

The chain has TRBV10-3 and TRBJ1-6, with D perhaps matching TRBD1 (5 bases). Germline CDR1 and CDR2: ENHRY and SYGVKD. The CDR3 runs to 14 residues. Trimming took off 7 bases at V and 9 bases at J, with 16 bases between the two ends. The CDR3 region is CAINVTAGCSPLHF. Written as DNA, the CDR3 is TGTGCCATCAACGTAACGGCAGGGTGTTCACCCCTCCACTTT.

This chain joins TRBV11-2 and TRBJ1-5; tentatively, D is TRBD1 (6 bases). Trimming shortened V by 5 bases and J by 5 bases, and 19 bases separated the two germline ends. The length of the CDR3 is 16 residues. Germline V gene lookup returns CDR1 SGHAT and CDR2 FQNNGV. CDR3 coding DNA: TGTGCCAGCAGCCCCAGGCAGGGGTCGGGGGATCAGCCCCAGCATTTT. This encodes CASSPRQGSGDQPQHF.

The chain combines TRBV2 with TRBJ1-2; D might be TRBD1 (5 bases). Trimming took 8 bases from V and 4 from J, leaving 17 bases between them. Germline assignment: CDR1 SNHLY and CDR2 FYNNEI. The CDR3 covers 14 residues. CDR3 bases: TGTGCCAGCTCTGGTCCCAGGGTTGTCTATGGCTACACCTTC. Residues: CASSGPRVVYGYTF.

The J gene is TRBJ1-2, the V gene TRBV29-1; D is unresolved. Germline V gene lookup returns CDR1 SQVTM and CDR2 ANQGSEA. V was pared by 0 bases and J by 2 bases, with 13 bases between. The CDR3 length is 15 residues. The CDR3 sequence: CSVEDLGGANYGYTF. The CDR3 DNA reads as TGCAGCGTTGAAGATCTGGGAGGAGCCAACTATGGCTACACCTTC.